This T cell receptor beta chain stems from a study of T-cell memory formation after mild COVID-19. Study-level background: The TCR clusters were mostly specific to one donor.

Study results and limitations: That cross-reactive memory joined was suggested by some responding clones appearing in pre-infection memory. Researchers report contracting CD4+ clones mostly in CM and EM, with CD8+ clones in EMRA.

Comments on this clonotype: Its specificity is not known.

The CDR3 consists of 13 residues. Germline values: CDR1 LNHDA, CDR2 SQIVND (reference sequence). The V end lost 8 bases, the J end lost 6 bases, and 14 bases lay between the germline ends. Constant-segment-primed 5'RACE gave TCR alpha and TCR beta cDNA libraries with sample barcodes and UMIs. In TCRdb, the 5' RACE reads were re-called with MiXCR into one record per CDR3 protein. The data show about 360,000 distinct CDR3 sequences, around 15% seen once. The receptor's source is a man younger than 35 who had mild COVID-19 (a few samples of this study predate the infection). Cell type and time point are not known. Sequences were obtained from PBMCs or a T cell subset sorted from them (not recorded which). The chain is built from TRBV19 and TRBJ1-5; D is unresolved. In DNA, the CDR3 is TGTGCCAGTTCCGAACTCTCCCTTCAGCCCCAGCATTTT. Translating gives CASSELSLQPQHF.